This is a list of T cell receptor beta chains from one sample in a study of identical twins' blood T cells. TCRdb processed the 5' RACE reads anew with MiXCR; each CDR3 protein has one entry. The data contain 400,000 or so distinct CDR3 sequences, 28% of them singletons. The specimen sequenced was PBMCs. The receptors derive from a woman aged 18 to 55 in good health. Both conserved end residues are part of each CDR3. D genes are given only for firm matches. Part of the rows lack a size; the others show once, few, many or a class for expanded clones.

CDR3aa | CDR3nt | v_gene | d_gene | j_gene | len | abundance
CASSEPETGGSDGYTF | TGTGCCAGCAGTGAACCAGAGACAGGGGGCAGCGATGGCTACACCTTC | TRBV28 | TRBD1 | TRBJ1-2 | 16 | .
CASGMGRNEQFF | TGTGCTAGTGGTATGGGGAGAAATGAGCAGTTCTTC | TRBV12-5 | . | TRBJ2-1 | 12 | .
CSARVKPGLAGVYYNEQFF | TGCAGTGCTAGGGTTAAGCCGGGACTAGCGGGAGTCTACTACAATGAGCAGTTCTTC | TRBV20-1 | TRBD2 | TRBJ2-1 | 19 | .
CASSDSGGLPSLHF | TGTGCCAGCAGTGACTCAGGGGGGCTCCCTTCCCTCCACTTT | TRBV6-1 | TRBD1 | TRBJ1-6 | 14 | .
CASSDREDGGLQETQYF | TGTGCCAGCAGTGACCGTGAGGACGGGGGACTCCAAGAGACCCAGTACTTC | TRBV25-1 | . | TRBJ2-5 | 17 | few
CASSVMGSSYNEQFF | TGTGCCAGCAGCGTTATGGGGAGCTCCTACAATGAGCAGTTCTTC | TRBV9 | . | TRBJ2-1 | 15 | .
CASSVVSTSEQFF | TGTGCCAGCAGCGTAGTTTCTACCAGTGAGCAGTTCTTC | TRBV9 | . | TRBJ2-1 | 13 | .
CASSPKTTGVGGEAFF | TGTGCCAGCAGCCCGAAGACGACAGGGGTGGGGGGGGAAGCTTTCTTT | TRBV3-1 | TRBD1 | TRBJ1-1 | 16 | .
CSALKGGVPGELFF | TGCAGTGCCCTTAAGGGCGGGGTTCCCGGGGAGCTGTTTTTT | TRBV20-1 | . | TRBJ2-2 | 14 | .
CASSLRRGGDEQFF | TGTGCCAGCAGCTTAAGGCGGGGTGGAGATGAGCAGTTCTTC | TRBV7-6 | . | TRBJ2-1 | 14 | .
CASRLSGANTEAFF | TGTGCCAGCCGCTTGAGCGGGGCTAACACTGAAGCTTTCTTT | TRBV7-6 | . | TRBJ1-1 | 14 | few